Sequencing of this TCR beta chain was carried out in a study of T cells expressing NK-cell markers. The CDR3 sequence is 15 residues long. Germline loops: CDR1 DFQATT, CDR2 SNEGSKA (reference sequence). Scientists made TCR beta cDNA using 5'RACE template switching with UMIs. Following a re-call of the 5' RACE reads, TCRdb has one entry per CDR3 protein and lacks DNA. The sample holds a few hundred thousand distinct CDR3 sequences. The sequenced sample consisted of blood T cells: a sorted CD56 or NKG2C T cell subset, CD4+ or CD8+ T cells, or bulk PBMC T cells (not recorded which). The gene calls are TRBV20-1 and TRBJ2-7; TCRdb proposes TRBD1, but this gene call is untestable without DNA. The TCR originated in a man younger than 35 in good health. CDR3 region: CSARDQGRGRREQYF.